A selection of T cell receptor beta chains follows, all from one sample in a study of immune evolution from preneoplasia to lung adenocarcinoma. This table comes from immunoSEQ multiplex PCR, and its TCRdb copy is limited to in-frame clones, with some not included. Of 6,500 to 8,500 clones listed, around four fifths are singletons. Input material: FFPE minimally invasive lung adenocarcinoma tissue. Every receptor here comes from a donor of 70 years or more with lung adenocarcinoma. Both conserved end residues are part of each CDR3. The order of the fields is V gene, clone size, J gene, D gene, CDR3 protein, CDR3 DNA. A D gene is named only where the DNA matches it firmly. Where a row states a size, it is once, few, many or the class of an expanded clone; other rows omit it.

TRBV30,NA,TRBJ1-2,TRBD1,CAWSGQGGSGYTF,TGTGCCTGGAGTGGACAGGGGGGAAGTGGCTACACCTTC
TRBV7-2,NA,TRBJ2-5,NA,CASSLASTLVQETQYF,TGTGCCAGCAGCTTAGCGTCCACACTGGTCCAAGAGACCCAGTACTTC
TRBV6-1,once,TRBJ2-7,TRBD1,CASDTGQQNEQYF,TGTGCCAGCGATACGGGACAGCAAAACGAGCAGTACTTC
TRBV19,NA,TRBJ2-5,NA,CASSEMGALETQYF,TGTGCAAGTAGTGAGATGGGGGCGCTGGAGACCCAGTACTTC
TRBV7-2,NA,TRBJ1-1,NA,CASSDRRVGVLNTEAFF,TGTGCCAGCAGCGACCGGAGGGTAGGGGTTCTTAACACTGAAGCTTTCTTT
TRBV21-1,NA,TRBJ2-7,NA,CASSNPREGPSYEQYF,TGTGCCAGCAGCAATCCCCGTGAGGGGCCCTCCTACGAGCAGTACTTC
TRBV30,NA,TRBJ2-7,TRBD2,CAWSTGIAGRTYEQYF,TGTGCCTGGAGTACCGGGATAGCGGGACGAACCTACGAGCAGTACTTC
TRBV6-5,NA,TRBJ2-5,TRBD1,CASRGQGWTQYF,TGTGCCAGCAGGGGACAGGGTTGGACCCAGTACTTC
TRBV28,medium-sized,TRBJ2-1,TRBD2,CASSPGLAGDNEQFF,TGTGCCAGCAGTCCGGGACTAGCGGGAGATAATGAGCAGTTCTTC
TRBV28,NA,TRBJ2-3,TRBD2,CASSPPATSGPRADTQYF,TGTGCCAGCAGTCCCCCGGCGACTAGCGGGCCCCGGGCAGATACGCAGTATTTT
TRBV6-1,few,TRBJ2-3,TRBD2,CASRELAGAVDTQYF,TGTGCCAGCAGGGAACTAGCGGGAGCTGTTGATACGCAGTATTTT
TRBV6-4,NA,TRBJ2-1,TRBD2,CASSRDLAGGSDEQFF,TGTGCCAGCAGCAGGGACCTAGCGGGAGGGTCGGATGAGCAGTTCTTC
TRBV27,NA,TRBJ1-2,NA,CASARDGNYGYTF,TGTGCCAGTGCCCGGGACGGTAACTATGGCTACACCTTC
TRBV4-2,NA,TRBJ2-5,NA,CASSQEGQGGETQYF,TGTGCCAGCAGCCAAGAGGGTCAGGGGGGGGAGACCCAGTACTTC
TRBV27,NA,TRBJ1-4,TRBD1,CASRPSGTEGEKLFF,TGTGCCAGCAGACCTTCCGGGACAGAGGGTGAAAAACTGTTTTTT
TRBV7-8,NA,TRBJ2-1,NA,CASSPRKVPTYNEQFF,TGTGCCAGCAGCCCGAGAAAGGTTCCAACCTACAATGAGCAGTTCTTC
TRBV5-1,NA,TRBJ1-4,TRBD1,CASSLAQGATNEKLFF,TGCGCCAGCAGCTTGGCACAGGGGGCGACTAATGAAAAACTGTTTTTT
TRBV29-1,NA,TRBJ2-2,NA,CSVAPTAGQVRTGELFF,TGCAGCGTTGCCCCGACCGCGGGGCAAGTGAGGACCGGGGAGCTGTTTTTT
TRBV6-1,NA,TRBJ2-7,NA,CASSEGLLYEQYF,TGTGCCAGCAGTGAGGGACTCCTCTACGAGCAGTACTTC
TRBV2,once,TRBJ2-5,TRBD2,CASSEKRETTQYF,TGTGCCAGCAGTGAAAAGCGGGAGACGACCCAGTACTTC
TRBV27,NA,TRBJ2-5,TRBD2,CASSLAGGGETQYF,TGTGCCAGCAGTCTAGCGGGAGGGGGGGAGACCCAGTACTTC
TRBV6-6,NA,TRBJ1-5,NA,CASKGGSNQPQHF,TGTGCCAGCAAGGGGGGAAGCAATCAGCCCCAGCATTTT
TRBV10-2,NA,TRBJ1-1,TRBD1,CASSWDRAPYEAFF,TGCGCCAGCAGTTGGGACAGGGCGCCCTACGAAGCTTTCTTT
TRBV10-3,NA,TRBJ1-1,NA,CATVRGTEAFF,TGTGCCACCGTGAGGGGCACTGAAGCTTTCTTT
TRBV6-1,NA,TRBJ1-2,NA,CASSDGRGVHLYGYTF,TGTGCCAGCAGTGATGGAAGGGGCGTTCACCTCTATGGCTACACCTTC
TRBV29-1,NA,TRBJ2-2,TRBD1,CSAGQGTTGELFF,TGCAGCGCAGGACAGGGGACCACCGGGGAGCTGTTTTTT
TRBV10-3,NA,TRBJ2-1,NA,CAISESGGVDNEQFF,TGTGCCATCAGTGAGTCGGGGGGAGTCGACAATGAGCAGTTCTTC
TRBV7-3,once,TRBJ1-1,NA,CASSVGADTEAFF,TGTGCCAGCAGCGTCGGGGCTGACACTGAAGCTTTCTTT
TRBV18,NA,TRBJ2-7,TRBD2,CASSPGASGTYEQYF,TGTGCCAGCTCACCAGGGGCTAGCGGGACCTACGAGCAGTACTTC
TRBV5-1,NA,TRBJ1-2,NA,CASSPGGRTREGYTF,TGCGCCAGCAGCCCCGGAGGACGGACCCGTGAAGGCTACACCTTC
TRBV5-1,few,TRBJ2-2,NA,CASSLGSGELFF,TGCGCCAGCAGCTTGGGATCCGGGGAGCTGTTTTTT